Given below is one T cell receptor beta chain in context. V dropped 5 bases and J dropped 4 bases, with 19 bases sitting between them. The CDR3 spans 16 residues. Germline V gene lookup returns CDR1 LNHNV and CDR2 YYDKDF (reference sequence). This entry comes from a study of blood T cell repertoires in COVID-19. Study details: Specimens from acute and convalescent COVID-19 originated in the United States, Italy and Spain. Nucleic acid was either cDNA or gDNA, and it came from T cells, B-cell-depleted T cells, or PBMCs.

During active infection, Seattle patients enrolled and were then monitored through disease. Clones were read by immunoSEQ multiplex PCR, and TCRdb kept only the in-frame ones, dropping some. The sample includes about 170,000 clones, 82% of them seen just once. Sequencing was carried out using peripheral blood. The V and J genes are TRBV15 and TRBJ2-3; the D gene is possibly TRBD1 (6 bases). This sequence was found in a woman in her thirties or forties with COVID-19, enrolled during active disease. CDR3 DNA: TGTGCCACCAGCTTGGGGGCAGCGAGTTACGCAGATACGCAGTATTTT. It yields the protein CATSLGAASYADTQYF.